These 7 T cell receptor beta chains were all obtained from the same sample, sequenced in a study of CD8+CD57+ T cells in acquired aplastic anemia. CD8+CD57+ cell expansion, shown by flow cytometry, had occurred in the patients selected for sequencing. Genomic DNA, the template, was used for profiling of the TCR beta VDJ and CDR3. Using its own MiXCR run on the reads, TCRdb lists one record per CDR3 protein. The repertoire holds a few hundred thousand distinct CDR3 sequences, with more than 25% as singletons. The sample was sorted CD4+, CD8+, or CD8+CD57+ T cells (not recorded which) from PBMCs. Every receptor here comes from a human donor with aplastic anemia.

The sample holds many counts of this clonotype. In DNA, the CDR3 is TGTGCCAGCAGCGTAGCGGCGGGAATGGATGAGCAGTTCTTC. Its translation: CASSVAAGMDEQFF. This rearrangement joins TRBV9 to TRBJ2-1; tentatively, D is TRBD2 (6 bases). V lost 0 bases to trimming and J lost 8 bases, with 12 bases between them. CDR3 size: 14 residues. Germline CDR1 and CDR2: SGDLS and YYNGEE.

J is TRBJ2-7 and V is TRBV20-1, with D maybe TRBD1 (6 bases). V lost 5 bases and J lost 0, with 14 bases in between. CDR3 length equals 14 residues. Germline V gives CDR1 DFQATT, CDR2 SNEGSKA (reference sequence). The CDR3 loop reads CSAPWGQGSYEQYF. In nucleotides, the CDR3 is TGCAGTGCTCCATGGGGGCAGGGCTCCTACGAGCAGTACTTC.

In this sample, this clonotype turned up a few times. CDR3 in DNA: TGTGCCAGCAGTTATTCCGACAGATACGAGCAGTACTTC. Amino acids: CASSYSDRYEQYF. V is TRBV2 and J is TRBJ2-7; possible D gene TRBD1, 5 bases. The ends were cut back, 5 bases at V and 4 bases at J, with 12 bases in the middle. This CDR3 spans 13 amino acids. Germline CDR1 is SNHLY and CDR2 is FYNNEI.

This clonotype was seen only once. V and J are TRBV2 and TRBJ1-2, with a possible D match to TRBD1 (5 bases). The length of the CDR3 is 15 residues. V gave up 3 bases and J gave up 7 bases, with 18 bases separating them. CDR1 and CDR2 (germline): SNHLY, FYNNEI. The CDR3 here is CASSEQGRDGPGYTF. CDR3 coding DNA: TGTGCCAGCAGTGAGCAGGGACGCGATGGTCCTGGCTACACCTTC.

This clonotype was counted at least ten times. The CDR3 loop is CASSSTGGGGDTQYF. The CDR3 region has the DNA TGTGCCAGCAGCTCGACAGGGGGAGGAGGAGATACGCAGTATTTT. The V gene is TRBV7-6, the J gene TRBJ2-3, with 9 bases matching TRBD1. After removal of 4 bases from V and 5 bases from J, the junction contained 7 bases not matched to a gene. CDR3 length equals 15 residues. Germline assignment: CDR1 SGHVS and CDR2 FNYEAQ.

The V call is TRBV14, the J call TRBJ2-5, with D tentatively TRBD2 (6 bases). The CDR3 runs 17 residues. V was shortened by 1 base and J by 0 bases, with 15 bases between the two germline ends. Germline V gene data show CDR1 as SGHDN and CDR2 as FVKESK. The DNA for the CDR3 is TGTGCCAGCAGCCAAGCTGGCGGGACGGCGTACCAAGAGACCCAGTACTTC. Residues: CASSQAGGTAYQETQYF.

This clonotype showed up many times. CDR3 nucleotides: TGTGCCAGTAGTAAGGGGGGGCCAGGGGTCAACGAGCAGTACTTC. As protein: CASSKGGPGVNEQYF. The V and J genes are TRBV19 and TRBJ2-7; maybe TRBD2 (7 bases). This CDR3 spans 15 amino acids. V was pared by 4 bases and J by 5 bases, with 18 bases between. CDR1 and CDR2 from the germline V gene are LNHDA and SQIVND (reference sequence).